This TCR beta chain was found in a study of T cells after yellow fever vaccination. V was shortened by 0 bases and J by 5 bases, with 14 bases between the two germline ends. In germline, CDR1 is MGHRA, CDR2 YSYEKL. The CDR3 sequence is 15 residues long. A 5'RACE template-switching step, the method used to make TCR cDNA, added a universal primer site and UMIs. Via MiXCR, TCRdb re-called the 5' RACE reads, giving one row per CDR3 protein. The sample lists 85,000 to 100,000 distinct CDR3 sequences, about 6% occurring once. Concerning this clonotype: The antigen is undetermined.

Findings of the study overall: Among primary-vaccination clones, most reappeared after the booster, at roughly 96% for CD4 and around 91% for CD8. Sorted repertoires could include abundant contaminating clonotypes from bulk cells.

The receptor's source is a man younger than 35 who received the YFV17D yellow fever vaccine. The chain is built from TRBV4-1 and TRBJ2-7; D is possibly TRBD1 (6 bases). The starting material was CD8+ T cells sorted from PBMCs, obtained 10 days after the yellow fever booster vaccination. CDR3 region: CASSQEGRGFHEQYF. The CDR3 DNA reads as TGCGCCAGCAGCCAAGAGGGCAGGGGTTTTCACGAGCAGTACTTC.